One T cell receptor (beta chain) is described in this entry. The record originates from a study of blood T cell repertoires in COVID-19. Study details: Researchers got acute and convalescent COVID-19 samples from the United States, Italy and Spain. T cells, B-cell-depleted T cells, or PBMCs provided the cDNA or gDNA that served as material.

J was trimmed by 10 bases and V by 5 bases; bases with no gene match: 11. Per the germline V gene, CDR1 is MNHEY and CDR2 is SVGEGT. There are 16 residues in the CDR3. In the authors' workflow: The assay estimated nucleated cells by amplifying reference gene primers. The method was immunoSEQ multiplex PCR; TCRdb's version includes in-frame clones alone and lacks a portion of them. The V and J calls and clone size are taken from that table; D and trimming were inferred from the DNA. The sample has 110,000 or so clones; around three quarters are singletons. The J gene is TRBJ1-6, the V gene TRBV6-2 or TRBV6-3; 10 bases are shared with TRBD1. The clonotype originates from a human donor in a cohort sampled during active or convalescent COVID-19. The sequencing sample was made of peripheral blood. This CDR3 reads CASSDPGQGKSSPLHF. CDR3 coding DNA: TGTGCCAGCAGTGACCCGGGACAGGGGAAGTCATCACCCCTCCACTTT.